These 24 T cell receptor beta chains were all obtained from the same sample, sequenced in a study of T-cell memory formation after mild COVID-19. Each CDR3 protein gets one entry after TCRdb re-called the 5' RACE reads with MiXCR. The sample records hundreds of thousands of distinct CDR3 sequences, roughly 14% being singletons. Material for sequencing was PBMCs or a T cell subset sorted from them (not recorded which). These receptors originate from an adult woman who had mild COVID-19 (a few samples of this study predate the infection). Cell type and time point are not known.

In this sample, this clonotype turned up a few times. This CDR3 reads CASSFGRSYEQYF. The CDR3 DNA follows: TGTGCCAGCAGCTTCGGGCGGTCCTACGAGCAGTACTTC. The genes are TRBV11-2 and TRBJ2-7, with D unclear. Trimming left V 3 bases short and J 1 base short, with 7 bases between. The CDR3 length is 13 residues. Germline V gives CDR1 SGHAT, CDR2 FQNNGV.

This sequence joins TRBV12-3 or TRBV12-4 and TRBJ2-4; 8 bases are shared with TRBD1. This CDR3 region has 12 residues. V lost 2 bases and J lost 16; bases outside the gene matches: 7. The CDR3 coding sequence is TGTGCCAGCAGTTTAAACAGGGGGGCCTCTTACTTC. Amino acid sequence: CASSLNRGASYF.

The chain joins TRBV20-1 to TRBJ2-3; 16 positions match TRBD2. Germline lookup yields CDR1 DFQATT and CDR2 SNEGSKA (reference sequence). The V segment lost 5 bases and the J segment 8 bases; nucleotides outside the gene matches: 19. CDR3 length: 19 residues. CDR3 sequence (DNA): TGCAGTGCTGTGACGGGACTAGCGGGGGGGTATTACACCAGAGCTACGCAGTATTTT. This encodes CSAVTGLAGGYYTRATQYF.

The chain links TRBV5-1 to TRBJ2-1, with 8 bases aligning to TRBD2. With V trimmed by 3 bases and J by 5 bases, 10 bases remained unmatched. Germline V lookup: CDR1 SGHRS, CDR2 YFSETQ. The CDR3 loop spans 16 amino acids. The CDR3 DNA sequence: TGCGCCAGCAGCTCCGGGAGGGTAGCGGGAAACAATGAGCAGTTCTTC. Amino acids: CASSSGRVAGNNEQFF.

This clonotype has more than one count but fewer than ten. The CDR3 DNA is TGTGCCAGCAGCGTTGCGGGAGATAGAACCGGGGAGCTGTTTTTT. Protein: CASSVAGDRTGELFF. The V and J genes are TRBV9 and TRBJ2-2; 7 positions agree with TRBD2. V was pared by 2 bases and J by 5 bases, with 6 bases of the junction left unmatched. Per germline, CDR1 SGDLS and CDR2 YYNGEE. This CDR3 contains 15 residues.

This clonotype came up many times. The V call is TRBV28, the J call TRBJ2-3; 9 bases map to TRBD2. CDR3 length: 15 residues. CDR1 and CDR2 from the germline V gene are MDHEN and SYDVKM. The V and J ends lost 7 bases and 10 bases, in that order; junction bases with no gene match: 15. This CDR3 reads CASTLGLAGTGAQYF. CDR3 nucleotide sequence: TGTGCCAGCACCCTAGGGCTAGCGGGGACGGGGGCGCAGTATTTT.

A few counts support this clonotype. The chain employs TRBV7-8 and TRBJ2-1; D is uncertain. CDR1 and CDR2 (germline): SGHVS, FQNEAQ. The CDR3 covers 15 residues. Deletions cut 4 bases from V and 0 bases from J, with 10 bases between. The chain's CDR3 is CASSYITSSYNEQFF. CDR3 in DNA: TGTGCCAGCAGCTACATCACGAGCTCCTACAATGAGCAGTTCTTC. Using reference TRBV7-8 and TRBJ2-1 for the parts outside the CDR3, the full variable domain is GAGVSQSPRYKVAKRGQDVALRCDPISGHVSLFWYQQALGQGPEFLTYFQNEAQLDKSGLPSDRFFAERPEGSVSTLKIQRTQQEDSAVYLCASSYITSSYNEQFFGPGTRLTVL.

This rearrangement joins TRBV6-5 to TRBJ1-2, with D perhaps TRBD1 (5 bases). Germline V gene data show CDR1 as MNHEY and CDR2 as SVGAGI. V was shortened by 2 bases and J by 1 base, with 8 bases between the two germline ends. This CDR3 contains 14 residues. The CDR3 coding sequence is TGTGCCAGCAGTTACACCAGGGATAACTATGGCTACACCTTC. It translates to CASSYTRDNYGYTF.

This clonotype has a handful of counts. The chain uses TRBV29-1 and TRBJ2-1, with D tentatively TRBD1 or TRBD2 (5 bases each). The length of the CDR3 is 11 residues. Trimming stripped 5 bases from V and 8 bases from J, with 10 bases between. Germline CDR1 SQVTM, CDR2 ANQGSEA. CDR3 nucleotides: TGCAGCGTTCGGTGGGGGTATGAGCAGTTCTTC. Protein sequence: CSVRWGYEQFF.

The J gene is TRBJ2-6, the V gene TRBV6-5, with D maybe TRBD2 (5 bases). The CDR3 runs 15 residues. The V end was cut by 6 bases, the J end by 1 base, with 10 bases between. In germline, CDR1 is MNHEY, CDR2 SVGAGI. The CDR3 here is CASRETGSGANVLTF. The CDR3 nucleotides are TGTGCCAGCAGAGAGACGGGATCTGGGGCCAACGTCCTGACTTTC.

The chain recombines TRBV7-2 with TRBJ2-3; unclear D gene. V was cut by 1 base and J by 0 bases, with 11 bases left in between. The CDR3 runs 16 residues. Per the germline V gene, CDR1 is SGHTA and CDR2 is FQGNSA. CDR3 sequence (DNA): TGTGCCAGCAGCTTAGGAGATTCGTGGAGCACAGATACGCAGTATTTT. It specifies CASSLGDSWSTDTQYF.

This chain connects TRBV29-1 to TRBJ2-7; D may be TRBD1 (6 bases). This CDR3 has 13 residues. V lost 6 bases and J lost 2, with 14 bases in between. Germline values: CDR1 SQVTM, CDR2 ANQGSEA. The CDR3 DNA reads TGCAGCGTAATACCGGGACAAACCTACGAGCAGTACTTC. It yields the protein CSVIPGQTYEQYF.

This clonotype was counted only a few times. This chain connects TRBV20-1 to TRBJ2-1; TRBD2 aligns across 8 bases. Germline V gives CDR1 DFQATT, CDR2 SNEGSKA (reference sequence). V was clipped by 3 bases and J by 0 bases; unmatched bases: 4. This CDR3 has 15 amino acids. The CDR3 loop reads CSARGGTSSYNEQFF. CDR3 nucleotides: TGCAGTGCTAGGGGCGGGACTAGCTCCTACAATGAGCAGTTCTTC.

J is TRBJ2-1 and V is TRBV6-2 or TRBV6-3; 11 nucleotides line up with TRBD2. Germline V CDR1 and CDR2: MNHEY, SVGEGT. The ends lost 0 bases at V and 5 bases at J; junction bases unmatched: 6. The CDR3 has 17 amino acids. This CDR3 is CASSYSPLAGVNNEQFF. The CDR3 DNA reads TGTGCCAGCAGTTACTCTCCACTAGCGGGAGTGAACAATGAGCAGTTCTTC.

The rearrangement joins TRBV20-1 to TRBJ1-2; D unresolved. This CDR3 comprises 14 residues. V was trimmed by 4 bases and J by 2 bases, leaving 14 bases between them. Germline V gives CDR1 DFQATT, CDR2 SNEGSKA (reference sequence). CDR3 DNA: TGCAGTGCTATACTGCCAGAGGGAAACTATGGCTACACCTTC. This translates into CSAILPEGNYGYTF.

A few counts support this clonotype. This rearrangement joins TRBV3-1 to TRBJ2-6; unclear D gene. Trimming removed 7 bases from V and 4 bases from J, with 8 bases in between. The germline gives CDR1 LGHDT, CDR2 YNNKEL (reference sequence). CDR3 length: 13 residues. The chain's CDR3 is CASILTGANVLTF. In DNA, the CDR3 is TGTGCCAGCATCCTGACCGGGGCCAACGTCCTGACTTTC. Variable domain in full (rest from reference TRBV3-1 and TRBJ2-6): DTAVSQTPKYLVTQMGNDKSIKCEQNLGHDTMYWYKQDSKKFLKIMFSYNNKELIINETVPNRFSPKSPDKAHLNLHINSLELGDSAVYFCASILTGANVLTFGAGSRLTVL.

CDR3 region: CASSPTAGRAFF. CDR3 DNA sequence: TGTGCCAGCAGCCCCACAGCGGGTCGGGCTTTCTTT. The genes are TRBV7-3 and TRBJ1-1; no clear D. V gave up 5 bases and J gave up 11 bases, with 15 bases separating them. In germline, CDR1 is SGHTA, CDR2 FQGTGA. This CDR3 has 12 amino acids.

V is TRBV30 and J is TRBJ1-1; no clear D gene. Germline CDR1 GTSNPN, CDR2 SVGIG (reference sequence). The length of the CDR3 is 13 residues. Trimming cost V 3 bases and J 6 bases, with 14 bases left between them. In DNA, the CDR3 is TGTGCCTGGAGCGACACAGCGTTCTCTGAAGCTTTCTTT. Its protein is CAWSDTAFSEAFF.

This clonotype was seen many times. The chain couples TRBV9 to TRBJ2-1, with D perhaps matching TRBD1 or TRBD2 (5 bases each). The CDR3 runs to 14 residues. V was pared by 1 base and J by 10 bases, with 15 bases between. CDR1 and CDR2 (germline): SGDLS, YYNGEE. The CDR3 spells CASSVKMGVGEQFF. The CDR3 DNA follows: TGTGCCAGCAGCGTAAAAATGGGGGTGGGAGAGCAGTTCTTC. Drawing the rest from reference TRBV9 and TRBJ2-1, the complete variable domain is DSGVTQTPKHLITATGQRVTLRCSPRSGDLSVYWYQQSLDQGLQFLIQYYNGEERAKGNILERFSAQQFPDLHSELNLSSLELGDSALYFCASSVKMGVGEQFFGPGTRLTVL.

The V call is TRBV9, the J call TRBJ2-3; 12 bases map to TRBD2. V dropped 1 base and J dropped 2; count of bases not matched to a gene: 5. In germline, CDR1 is SGDLS, CDR2 YYNGEE. The CDR3 extends over 17 amino acids. CDR3 amino acids: CASSVLGTSGYTDTQYF. CDR3 nucleotides: TGTGCCAGCAGCGTACTGGGGACTAGCGGGTACACAGATACGCAGTATTTT.

This clonotype was seen ten or more times. The chain combines TRBV7-3 with TRBJ1-1, with a tentative D call TRBD1 (6 bases). V was shortened by 4 bases and J by 1 base, with 7 bases between the two germline ends. The V gene's germline CDR1 is SGHTA and CDR2 FQGTGA. The CDR3 consists of 13 residues. CDR3 amino acids: CASSSDRNTEAFF. The CDR3 DNA sequence: TGTGCCAGCAGCTCGGACAGGAACACTGAAGCTTTCTTT. Full variable domain (missing parts from reference TRBV7-3 and TRBJ1-1): GAGVSQTPSNKVTEKGKYVELRCDPISGHTALYWYRQSLGQGPEFLIYFQGTGAADDSGLPNDRFFAVRPEGSVSTLKIQRTERGDSAVYLCASSSDRNTEAFFGQGTRLTVV.

This clonotype was picked up many times. J is TRBJ2-7 and V is TRBV7-2; TRBD1 matches 11 bases. J was trimmed by 2 bases and V by 2 bases; bases with no gene match: 5. The germline V gene encodes CDR1 SGHTA and CDR2 FQGNSA. The CDR3 is 16 residues long. The CDR3 sequence is CASSLPRTGGPYEQYF. The CDR3 nucleotides are TGTGCCAGCAGCTTACCCCGGACAGGGGGCCCCTACGAGCAGTACTTC.

This clonotype has a handful of counts. V usage is TRBV11-2 and J usage is TRBJ1-2; D gene unclear. Germline CDR1 SGHAT, CDR2 FQNNGV. CDR3 size: 13 residues. Deletions cut 2 bases from V and 8 bases from J, with 12 bases between. The DNA of the CDR3 is TGTGCCAGCAGCTTAAGACCGGGCGTCGGCTACACCTTC. It encodes CASSLRPGVGYTF.

This clonotype came up many times. The chain joins TRBV7-2 to TRBJ2-5; the match to TRBD1 covers 8 bases. J lost 2 bases, V lost 5 bases, and 7 bases had no gene match. Per germline, CDR1 SGHTA and CDR2 FQGNSA. The CDR3 consists of 15 residues. The DNA of the CDR3 is TGTGCCAGCAGCCAAACAGGGGGTGTTCAAGAGACCCAGTACTTC. Its translation is CASSQTGGVQETQYF.